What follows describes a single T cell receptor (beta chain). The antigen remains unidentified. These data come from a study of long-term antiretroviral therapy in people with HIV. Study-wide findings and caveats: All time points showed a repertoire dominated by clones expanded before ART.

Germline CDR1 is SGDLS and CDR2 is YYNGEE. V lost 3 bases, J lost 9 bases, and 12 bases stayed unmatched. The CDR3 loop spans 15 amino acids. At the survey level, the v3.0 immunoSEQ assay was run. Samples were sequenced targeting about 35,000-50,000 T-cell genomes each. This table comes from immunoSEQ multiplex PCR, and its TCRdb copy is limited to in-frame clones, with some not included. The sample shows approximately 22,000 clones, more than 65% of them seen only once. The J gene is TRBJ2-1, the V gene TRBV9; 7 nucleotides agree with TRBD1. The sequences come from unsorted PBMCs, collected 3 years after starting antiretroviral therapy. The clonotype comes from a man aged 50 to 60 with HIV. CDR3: CASSERGLAVGEQFF. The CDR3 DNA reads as TGTGCCAGCAGCGAAAGGGGGCTAGCAGTCGGTGAGCAGTTCTTC.